Sequencing of this T cell receptor (beta chain) was carried out in a study of blood T cells in healthy people across ages. Trimming took 1 base from V and 7 from J; bases not matched to a gene: 7. The CDR3 covers 15 residues. Germline V gene sequence: CDR1 DFQATT, CDR2 SNEGSKA (reference sequence). It was with a sample-barcoded 5' primer and a J-beta primer mix that a second PCR of roughly 7 to 12 cycles was run. Per-sample output comprised a minimum of 2.5 million paired-end reads containing CDR3. Using its own MiXCR run on the 5' RACE reads, TCRdb lists one record per CDR3 protein. Of 2 million or so distinct CDR3 sequences in the sample, 40% to 55% were seen once. Per sample, no less than 5 micrograms of total RNA were extracted.

The V and J genes are TRBV20-1 and TRBJ1-5; TRBD1 matches at 10 bases. This TCR derives from a middle-aged woman in good health. Sample: blood. The CDR3 loop reads CSARATGGWGQPQHF. CDR3 nucleotides: TGCAGTGCTAGAGCGACAGGGGGCTGGGGACAGCCCCAGCATTTT.